This passage covers 15 T cell receptor beta chains from one sample sequenced in a study of Graves' ophthalmopathy and Graves' hyperthyroidism. The sequenced template was RNA, covering the TCR beta CDR3 region. Amplification began with first-round RT-PCR using HTBI primers, then second-round multiplex PCR was performed. One entry per CDR3 protein results from TCRdb running MiXCR on the multiplex PCR reads. The sample has hundreds of thousands of distinct CDR3 sequences, 35% to 50% seen once. Sequencing was performed on peripheral blood. These receptors all come from an adult man with Graves' ophthalmopathy.

The sample holds many counts of this clonotype. The J gene is TRBJ1-5, the V gene TRBV6-6; D is ambiguous. With 6 bases removed from V and 0 bases from J, the gap between germline ends came to 3 bases. Germline V gives CDR1 MNHNY, CDR2 SVGAGI (reference sequence). The CDR3 contains 12 residues. In DNA, the CDR3 is TGTGCCAGCAGGGTTAGCAATCAGCCCCAGCATTTT. It translates to CASRVSNQPQHF.

This clonotype has only a few counts. The rearrangement joins TRBV7-2 to TRBJ1-1, with no clear D. The V end was cut by 1 base, the J end by 4 bases, with 7 bases between. CDR3 length equals 13 residues. The V gene's germline CDR1 is SGHTA and CDR2 FQGNSA. This CDR3 is CASSLEQRTEAFF. In nucleotides, the CDR3 is TGTGCCAGCAGCTTAGAGCAGCGCACTGAAGCTTTCTTT. Based on the CDR3 plus reference TRBV7-2 and TRBJ1-1, the full variable domain is GAGVSQSPSNKVTEKGKDVELRCDPISGHTALYWYRQSLGQGLEFLIYFQGNSAPDKSGLPSDRFSAERTGGSVSTLTIQRTQQEDSAVYLCASSLEQRTEAFFGQGTRLTVV.

Only a few counts were recorded for this clonotype. The rearrangement joins TRBV25-1 to TRBJ2-4, with 12 bases that match TRBD2. V lost 5 bases, J lost 15 bases, and 8 bases stayed unmatched. The CDR3 is 13 amino acids. Germline values: CDR1 MGHDK, CDR2 SYGVNS. The CDR3 coding sequence is TGTGCCAGCAGTACCCGGACTAGCGGGAAGCGGTACTTC. Its protein product is CASSTRTSGKRYF.

This clonotype was recorded only once. This may be a read error, as it is one base from a much larger clone. The chain combines TRBV7-4 with TRBJ2-7; D gene ambiguous. CDR1 is SGHVT, CDR2 SQSDAQ, per germline. Trimming took 8 bases from V and 7 from J, leaving 18 bases between them. The CDR3 has 13 amino acids. For the CDR3, the DNA is TGTGCCAGCGGCACCCTGACGTGGAAGGAGCAGTACTTC. It encodes CASGTLTWKEQYF.

V and J are TRBV7-2 and TRBJ2-5, with TRBD2 identical over 11 bases. J lost 7 bases, V lost 4 bases, and 11 bases had no gene match. Germline V lookup: CDR1 SGHTA, CDR2 FQGNSA. This CDR3 is built from 16 residues. The CDR3 here is CASSSRLAGHPTTQYF. In DNA form, the CDR3 reads TGTGCCAGCAGCTCCAGACTAGCGGGACACCCGACGACCCAGTACTTC. Variable domain in full (rest from reference TRBV7-2 and TRBJ2-5): GAGVSQSPSNKVTEKGKDVELRCDPISGHTALYWYRQSLGQGLEFLIYFQGNSAPDKSGLPSDRFSAERTGGSVSTLTIQRTQQEDSAVYLCASSSRLAGHPTTQYFGPGTRLLVL.

Of note for this clonotype: One base away lies a much larger clone, so this may be a sequencing read error. The genes are TRBV15 and TRBJ1-5; 7 nucleotides align to TRBD1. Germline V gives CDR1 LNHNV, CDR2 YYDKDF (reference sequence). CDR3 length: 13 amino acids. CDR3 region: CASSQDRREPQHF. The CDR3 DNA sequence: TGTGCCAGCAGCCAGGACAGGAGGGAGCCCCAGCATTTT.

This clonotype appeared many times. The chain's CDR3 is CASSLVIGTGDEKLFF. The DNA for the CDR3 is TGTGCCAGCAGCTTAGTGATCGGGACAGGGGATGAAAAACTGTTTTTT. V gene TRBV7-2 combines with J gene TRBJ1-4; the match to TRBD1 covers 10 bases. Germline V gene lookup returns CDR1 SGHTA and CDR2 FQGNSA. Germline trimming cut 1 base from V and 6 bases from J; bases unmatched to any gene: 5. CDR3 length: 16 residues. The complete variable domain, with remaining parts taken from reference TRBV7-2 and TRBJ1-4, reads GAGVSQSPSNKVTEKGKDVELRCDPISGHTALYWYRQSLGQGLEFLIYFQGNSAPDKSGLPSDRFSAERTGGSVSTLTIQRTQQEDSAVYLCASSLVIGTGDEKLFFGSGTQLSVL.

The V gene is TRBV19, the J gene TRBJ1-5; no clear D. The CDR3 has 11 residues. The V end lost 8 bases, the J end lost 7 bases, and 9 bases lay between the germline ends. Germline V gene sequence: CDR1 LNHDA, CDR2 SQIVND (reference sequence). CDR3 sequence (DNA): TGTGCCAGTTACGGCGGACAGCCCCAGCATTTT. This gives the protein CASYGGQPQHF. The complete variable domain, with remaining parts taken from reference TRBV19 and TRBJ1-5, reads DGGITQSPKYLFRKEGQNVTLSCEQNLNHDAMYWYRQDPGQGLRLIYYSQIVNDFQKGDIAEGYSVSREKKESFPLTVTSAQKNPTAFYLCASYGGQPQHFGDGTRLSIL.

This clonotype was seen repeatedly, ten times or more. J is TRBJ1-6 and V is TRBV12-3 or TRBV12-4, with 8 bases fitting TRBD1. Trimming cost V 3 bases and J 5 bases; bases outside gene matches: 0. The CDR3 runs to 14 residues. This chain's CDR3 is CASSLTGDNSPLHF. CDR3 DNA sequence: TGTGCCAGCAGTTTGACAGGGGATAATTCACCCCTCCACTTT.

The rearrangement links TRBV7-9 to TRBJ1-1, with 8 positions matching TRBD1. This CDR3 has 12 amino acids. The V gene's germline CDR1 is SEHNR and CDR2 FQNEAQ (reference sequence). The J segment lost 6 bases and the V segment lost 11 bases, leaving 8 bases of the junction unmatched. CDR3 bases: TGTGCCTGGAGCAGGGGGCCGGCTGAAGCTTTCTTT. Translating gives CAWSRGPAEAFF.

This clonotype was observed at least ten times. The chain uses TRBV24-1 and TRBJ2-2; 8 positions agree with TRBD1. V lost 4 bases and J lost 3; bases outside the gene matches: 0. The CDR3 has 14 residues. Germline V gene lookup returns CDR1 KGHDR and CDR2 SFDVKD. This CDR3 is CATSEDRDTGELFF. The CDR3 bases are TGTGCCACCAGTGAGGACAGGGACACCGGGGAGCTGTTTTTT.

This clonotype was observed a few times. The J gene is TRBJ2-7, the V gene TRBV12-3 or TRBV12-4, with TRBD1 matching 7 bases. This CDR3 spans 20 amino acids. Losses at the gene ends were 5 bases for V and 3 bases for J; bases not matched to a gene: 25. CDR3 protein: CASSPLGDREPGHPFYEQYF. The CDR3 DNA follows: TGTGCCAGCAGTCCGCTAGGAGACAGGGAACCAGGACATCCCTTCTACGAGCAGTACTTC.

At least ten counts were recorded for this clonotype. The rearrangement joins TRBV9 to TRBJ1-2; no clear D gene. The CDR3 sequence is 16 residues long. From germline, CDR1 is SGDLS and CDR2 YYNGEE. Between the trimmed V and J ends, which lost 0 bases and 4 bases, there was a span of 16 bases. CDR3 sequence: CASSVEGSAPGYGYTF. Here the CDR3 DNA reads TGTGCCAGCAGCGTAGAGGGCTCGGCCCCGGGCTATGGCTACACCTTC.

The V call is TRBV10-3, the J call TRBJ2-7; a possible D gene is TRBD1 (5 bases). The V end was cut by 11 bases, the J end by 6 bases, with 8 bases between. Germline values: CDR1 ENHRY, CDR2 SYGVKD. The CDR3 loop spans 9 amino acids. The CDR3 DNA is TGTGCCCTTCAGGGCGAGCAGTACTTC. Translated, it gives CALQGEQYF.

The chain uses TRBV2 and TRBJ2-3, with TRBD2 matching 14 bases. Germline V gives CDR1 SNHLY, CDR2 FYNNEI. J was trimmed by 3 bases and V by 5 bases; bases with no gene match: 7. The CDR3 spans 17 residues. This chain's CDR3 is CASSIPGTSGGTDTQYF. DNA of the CDR3: TGTGCCAGCAGTATACCCGGGACTAGCGGGGGAACAGATACGCAGTATTTT.